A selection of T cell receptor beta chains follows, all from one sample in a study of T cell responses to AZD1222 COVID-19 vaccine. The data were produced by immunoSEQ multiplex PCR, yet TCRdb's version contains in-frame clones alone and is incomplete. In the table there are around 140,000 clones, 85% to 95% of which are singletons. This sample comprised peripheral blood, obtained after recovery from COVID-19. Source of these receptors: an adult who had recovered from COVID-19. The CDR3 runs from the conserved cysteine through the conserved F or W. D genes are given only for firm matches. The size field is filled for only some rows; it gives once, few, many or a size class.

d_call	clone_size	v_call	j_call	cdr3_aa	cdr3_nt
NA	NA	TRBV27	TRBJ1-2	CASSFQGAHNGYTF	TGTGCCAGCAGTTTCCAAGGGGCGCATAATGGCTACACCTTC
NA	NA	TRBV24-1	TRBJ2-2	CATGALGDTGELFF	TGTGCCACCGGTGCATTGGGAGACACCGGGGAGCTGTTTTTT
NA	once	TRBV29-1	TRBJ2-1	CSVEDFVRPSYNEQFF	TGCAGCGTTGAAGATTTTGTACGTCCGTCCTACAATGAGCAGTTCTTC
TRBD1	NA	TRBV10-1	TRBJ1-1	CASSLTTGTGYTEAFF	TGCGCCAGCAGCCTAACCACCGGGACAGGGTACACTGAAGCTTTCTTT
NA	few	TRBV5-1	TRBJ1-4	CASSSGTLNEKLFF	TGCGCCAGCAGTTCCGGGACCTTAAATGAAAAACTGTTTTTT
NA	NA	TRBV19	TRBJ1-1	CASSIVDSSEAFF	TGTGCCAGTAGTATCGTCGATTCGTCTGAAGCTTTCTTT
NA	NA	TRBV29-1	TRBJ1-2	CSVPESGGYTF	TGCAGCGTCCCGGAGAGCGGTGGCTACACCTTC
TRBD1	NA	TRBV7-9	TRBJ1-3	CASSNSTGTFGNTIYF	TGTGCCAGCAGCAACTCGACAGGGACATTTGGAAACACCATATATTTT
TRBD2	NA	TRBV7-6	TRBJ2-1	CASSPGLARNNEQFF	TGTGCCAGCAGCCCTGGACTAGCGCGAAACAATGAGCAGTTCTTC
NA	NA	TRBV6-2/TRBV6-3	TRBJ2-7	CASSYSALASYEQYF	TGTGCCAGCAGTTACTCGGCCTTGGCCTCCTACGAGCAGTACTTC
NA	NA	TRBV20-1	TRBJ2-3	CSARANEPQYF	TGCAGTGCTAGGGCGAATGAACCGCAGTATTTT
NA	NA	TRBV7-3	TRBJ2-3	CASSPTDPRDTQYF	TGTGCCAGCAGCCCAACGGACCCGAGAGATACGCAGTATTTT
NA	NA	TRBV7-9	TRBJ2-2	CASSLGNELTGELFF	TGTGCCAGCAGCCTGGGAAATGAGCTCACCGGGGAGCTGTTTTTT
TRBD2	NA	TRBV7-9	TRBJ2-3	CASSLDGTRHTDTQYF	TGTGCCAGCAGCTTAGACGGGACTAGACACACAGATACGCAGTATTTT
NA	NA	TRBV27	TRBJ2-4	CASSPPGQSGRNIQYF	TGTGCCAGCAGTCCTCCCGGACAGTCCGGACGAAACATTCAGTACTTC
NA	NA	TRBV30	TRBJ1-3	CAWSVGQAAGNTIYF	TGTGCCTGGAGTGTTGGGCAGGCTGCTGGAAACACCATATATTTT
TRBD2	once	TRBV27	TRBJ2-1	CASRPLAGGPTMHEQFF	TGTGCCAGCAGACCGCTAGCGGGAGGGCCAACGATGCATGAGCAGTTCTTC
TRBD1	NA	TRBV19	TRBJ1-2	CASSKGQGLYGYTF	TGTGCCAGTAGTAAGGGACAGGGCCTCTATGGCTACACCTTC
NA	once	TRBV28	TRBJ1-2	CASLLGKGYYGYTF	TGTGCCAGCCTCTTGGGGAAGGGGTACTATGGCTACACCTTC
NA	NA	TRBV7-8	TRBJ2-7	CASSLGRTLTSYEQYF	TGTGCCAGCAGCTTAGGGAGAACCTTAACCTCTTACGAGCAGTACTTC
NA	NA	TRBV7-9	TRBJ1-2	CASSSLDRIYGYTF	TGTGCCAGCAGTTCTCTGGACAGAATTTATGGCTACACCTTC
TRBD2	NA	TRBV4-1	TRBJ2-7	CASGSGGASGLYEQYF	TGCGCCAGCGGATCCGGGGGGGCTAGCGGGTTGTACGAGCAGTACTTC
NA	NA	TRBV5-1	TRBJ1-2	CASSRQNYGYTF	TGCGCCAGCAGCCGACAGAACTATGGCTACACCTTC
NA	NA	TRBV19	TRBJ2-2	CASSIARNTGELFF	TGTGCCAGTAGTATAGCCCGGAACACCGGGGAGCTGTTTTTT
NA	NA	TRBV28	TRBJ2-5	CASSGGHSGSQETQYF	TGTGCCAGCAGTGGAGGTCATAGTGGGTCCCAAGAGACCCAGTACTTC
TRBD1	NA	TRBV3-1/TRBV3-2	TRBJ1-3	CASSQRTGISSGNTIYF	TGTGCCAGCAGCCAGAGGACAGGCATAAGCTCTGGAAACACCATATATTTT
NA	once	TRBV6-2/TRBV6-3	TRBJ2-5	CASSNTRRQGTQYF	TGTGCCAGCAGCAACACTAGGAGACAAGGGACCCAGTACTTC
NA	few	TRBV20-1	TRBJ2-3	CSASVEATDTQYF	TGCAGTGCTAGTGTGGAGGCCACAGATACGCAGTATTTT
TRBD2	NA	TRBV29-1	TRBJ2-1	CSALRGLAGGPEQFF	TGCAGCGCCCTAAGAGGACTAGCGGGAGGGCCTGAGCAGTTCTTC
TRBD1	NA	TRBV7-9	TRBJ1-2	CASSSPKDQGTGGNYGYTF	TGTGCCAGCAGCTCACCCAAGGATCAAGGAACAGGGGGTAACTATGGCTACACCTTC
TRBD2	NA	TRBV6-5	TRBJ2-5	CASRGLAGPQGTQYF	TGTGCCTCCAGAGGGCTAGCGGGCCCTCAGGGGACCCAGTACTTC
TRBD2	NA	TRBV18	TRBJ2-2	CASSPRTSTDTGELFF	TGTGCCAGCTCACCACGGACTAGCACCGACACCGGGGAGCTGTTTTTT
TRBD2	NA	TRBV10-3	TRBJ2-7	CAIGRGAREQYF	TGTGCCATCGGGCGGGGGGCGCGGGAGCAGTACTTC
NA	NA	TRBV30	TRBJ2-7	CAWSGQNEQYF	TGTGCCTGGAGTGGTCAGAACGAGCAGTACTTC
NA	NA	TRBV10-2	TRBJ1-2	CASSETGAGGYGYTF	TGCGCCAGCAGTGAGACCGGGGCAGGAGGCTATGGCTACACCTTC
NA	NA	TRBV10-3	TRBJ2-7	CAIKEASSYEQYF	TGTGCCATCAAGGAAGCTAGCTCCTACGAGCAGTACTTC
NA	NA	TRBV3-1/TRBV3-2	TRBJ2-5	CASSQDPWPRETQYF	TGTGCCAGCAGCCAAGATCCTTGGCCGAGGGAGACCCAGTACTTC
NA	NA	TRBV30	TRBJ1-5	CAWKGWKKEGQPQHF	TGTGCCTGGAAGGGTTGGAAGAAGGAAGGTCAGCCCCAGCATTTT
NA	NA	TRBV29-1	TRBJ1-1	CSVPQEMNTEAFF	TGCAGCGTCCCTCAGGAGATGAACACTGAAGCTTTCTTT
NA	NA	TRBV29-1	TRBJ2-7	CSVTTASSYEQYF	TGCAGCGTGACGACAGCGAGCTCCTACGAGCAGTACTTC
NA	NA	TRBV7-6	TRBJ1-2	CASSSADAATYGYTF	TGTGCCAGCAGCTCTGCCGATGCAGCGACCTATGGCTACACCTTC
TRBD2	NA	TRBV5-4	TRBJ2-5	CASSFVGREETQYF	TGTGCCAGCAGCTTTGTTGGGAGGGAAGAGACCCAGTACTTC
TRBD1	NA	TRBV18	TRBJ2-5	CASSRRDRDPETQYF	TGTGCCAGCTCACGTAGGGACAGGGACCCAGAGACCCAGTACTTC
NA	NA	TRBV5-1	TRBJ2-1	CASSPYYGINEQFF	TGCGCCAGCAGCCCATACTACGGGATCAATGAGCAGTTCTTC
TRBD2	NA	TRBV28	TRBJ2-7	CASSFSGGILKSSYEQYF	TGTGCCAGCAGTTTCAGCGGGGGGATTCTTAAGAGCTCCTACGAGCAGTACTTC
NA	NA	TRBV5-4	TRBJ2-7	CASSLEGRAQKEQYF	TGTGCCAGCAGCTTGGAAGGCCGGGCCCAAAAGGAGCAGTACTTC
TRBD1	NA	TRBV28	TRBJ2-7	CASKPVDRGRQYF	TGTGCCAGCAAACCTGTTGACAGGGGGCGGCAGTACTTC
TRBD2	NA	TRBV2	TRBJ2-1	CASSGGTSGSNEQFF	TGTGCCAGCAGTGGAGGGACTAGCGGGAGTAATGAGCAGTTCTTC
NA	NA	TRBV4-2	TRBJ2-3	CASSQDPGVAADTQYF	TGTGCCAGCAGCCAAGATCCCGGGGTAGCCGCAGATACGCAGTATTTT